This T cell receptor beta chain was obtained from a study of cytomegalovirus exposure and HLA in healthy donors. The study ran its PCR with 60 Vbeta and 13 Jbeta primers. Repertoires were generated with immunoSEQ multiplex PCR, while TCRdb's copy carries only in-frame clones and drops some. The sample records some 110,000 clones, 75% to 85% being singletons. The CDR3 has 15 amino acids. V lost 3 bases, J lost 0 bases, and 3 bases stayed unmatched. CDR1 and CDR2 (germline): SGHRS, YFSETQ. The chain employs TRBV5-1 and TRBJ1-3, with 7 bases that match TRBD1. The clonotype originates from a young man in good health and CMV-seronegative. Source material: PBMCs. The CDR3 protein is CASSYQGDSGNTIYF. CDR3 in DNA: TGCGCCAGCAGCTACCAGGGGGACTCTGGAAACACCATATATTTT.